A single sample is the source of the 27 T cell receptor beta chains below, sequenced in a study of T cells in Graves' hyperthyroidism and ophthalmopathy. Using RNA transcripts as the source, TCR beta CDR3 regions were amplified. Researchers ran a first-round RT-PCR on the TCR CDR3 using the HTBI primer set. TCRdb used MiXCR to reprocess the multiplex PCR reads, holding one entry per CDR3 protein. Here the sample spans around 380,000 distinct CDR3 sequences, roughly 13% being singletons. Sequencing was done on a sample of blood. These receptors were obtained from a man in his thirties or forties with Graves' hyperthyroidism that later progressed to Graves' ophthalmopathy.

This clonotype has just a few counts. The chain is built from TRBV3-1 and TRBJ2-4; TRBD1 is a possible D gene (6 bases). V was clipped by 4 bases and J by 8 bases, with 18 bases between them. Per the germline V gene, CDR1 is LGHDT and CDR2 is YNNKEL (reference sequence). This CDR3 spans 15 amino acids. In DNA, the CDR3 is TGTGCCAGCAGCCTCTTGGGGGCTCCCCGAGACATTCAGTACTTC. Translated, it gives CASSLLGAPRDIQYF.

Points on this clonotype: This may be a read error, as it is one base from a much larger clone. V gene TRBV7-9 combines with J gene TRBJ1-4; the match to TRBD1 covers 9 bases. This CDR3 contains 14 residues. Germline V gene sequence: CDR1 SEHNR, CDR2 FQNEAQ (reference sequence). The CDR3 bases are TGTGCCACCAGCTACCGGACAGGGGATGAAAAACTGTTTTTT. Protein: CATSYRTGDEKLFF.

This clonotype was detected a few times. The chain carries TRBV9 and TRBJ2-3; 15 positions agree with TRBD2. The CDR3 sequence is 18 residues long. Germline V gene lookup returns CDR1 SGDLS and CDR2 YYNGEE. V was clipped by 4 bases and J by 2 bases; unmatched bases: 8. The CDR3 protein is CASSPYGTSGGFTDTQYF. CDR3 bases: TGTGCCAGCAGCCCCTACGGGACTAGCGGGGGGTTCACAGATACGCAGTATTTT.

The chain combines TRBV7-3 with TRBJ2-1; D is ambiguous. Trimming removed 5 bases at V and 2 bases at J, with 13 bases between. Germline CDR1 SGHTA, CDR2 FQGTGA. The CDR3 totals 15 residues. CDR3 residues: CASSPVGSPYNEQFF. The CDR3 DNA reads TGTGCCAGCAGCCCCGTTGGAAGCCCCTACAATGAGCAGTTCTTC.

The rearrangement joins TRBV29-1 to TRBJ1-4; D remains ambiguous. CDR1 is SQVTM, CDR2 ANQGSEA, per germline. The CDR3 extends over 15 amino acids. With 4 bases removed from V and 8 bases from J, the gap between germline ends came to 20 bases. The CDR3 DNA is TGCAGCGTTGGTATGAGAGGGTACGGTCAGGAAAAACTGTTTTTT. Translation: CSVGMRGYGQEKLFF. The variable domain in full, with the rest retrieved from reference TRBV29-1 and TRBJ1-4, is SAVISQKPSRDICQRGTSLTIQCQVDSQVTMMFWYRQQPGQSLTLIATANQGSEATYESGFVIDKFPISRPNLTFSTLTVSNMSPEDSSIYLCSVGMRGYGQEKLFFGSGTQLSVL.

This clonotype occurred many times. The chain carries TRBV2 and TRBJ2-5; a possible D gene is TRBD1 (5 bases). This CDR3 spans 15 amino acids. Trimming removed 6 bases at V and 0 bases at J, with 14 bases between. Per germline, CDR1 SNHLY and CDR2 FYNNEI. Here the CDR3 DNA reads TGTGCCAGCAGAAAGAGTCAGGGAAACCAAGAGACCCAGTACTTC. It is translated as CASRKSQGNQETQYF.

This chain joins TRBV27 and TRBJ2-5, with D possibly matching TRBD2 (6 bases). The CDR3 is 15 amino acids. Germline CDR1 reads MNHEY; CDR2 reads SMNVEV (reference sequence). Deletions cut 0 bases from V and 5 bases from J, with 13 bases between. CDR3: CASSLSPGTPETQYF. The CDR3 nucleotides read TGTGCCAGCAGTTTATCCCCTGGGACTCCTGAGACCCAGTACTTC.

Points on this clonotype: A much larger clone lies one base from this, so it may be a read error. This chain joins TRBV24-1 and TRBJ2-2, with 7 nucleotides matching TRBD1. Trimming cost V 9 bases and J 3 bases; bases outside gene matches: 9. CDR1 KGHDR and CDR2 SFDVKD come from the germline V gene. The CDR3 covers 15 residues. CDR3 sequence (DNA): TGTGCCACCGGTATCCAGGGGGAAGACACCGGGGAGCTGTTTTTT. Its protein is CATGIQGEDTGELFF.

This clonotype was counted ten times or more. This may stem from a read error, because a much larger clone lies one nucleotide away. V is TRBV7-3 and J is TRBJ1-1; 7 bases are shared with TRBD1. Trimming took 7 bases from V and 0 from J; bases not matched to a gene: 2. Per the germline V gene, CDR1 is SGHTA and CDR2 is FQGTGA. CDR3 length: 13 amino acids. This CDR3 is CASKGQMNTEAFF. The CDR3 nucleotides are TGTGCCAGCAAGGGACAGATGAACACTGAAGCTTTCTTT. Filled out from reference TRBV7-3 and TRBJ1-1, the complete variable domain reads GAGVSQTPSNKVTEKGKYVELRCDPISGHTALYWYRQSLGQGPEFLIYFQGTGAADDSGLPNDRFFAVRPEGSVSTLKIQRTERGDSAVYLCASKGQMNTEAFFGQGTRLTVV.

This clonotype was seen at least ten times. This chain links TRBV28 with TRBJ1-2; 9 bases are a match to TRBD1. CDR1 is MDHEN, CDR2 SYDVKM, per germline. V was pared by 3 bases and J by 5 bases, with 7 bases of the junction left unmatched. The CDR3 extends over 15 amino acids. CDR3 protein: CASSLSDRGAYGYTF. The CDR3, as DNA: TGTGCCAGCAGTTTGTCGGACAGGGGCGCTTATGGCTACACCTTC.

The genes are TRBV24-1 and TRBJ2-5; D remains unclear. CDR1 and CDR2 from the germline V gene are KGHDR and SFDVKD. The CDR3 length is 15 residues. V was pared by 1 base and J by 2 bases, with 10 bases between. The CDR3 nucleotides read TGTGCCACCAGTGATTTATTCTTGGGACAAGAGACCCAGTACTTC. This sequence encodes CATSDLFLGQETQYF.

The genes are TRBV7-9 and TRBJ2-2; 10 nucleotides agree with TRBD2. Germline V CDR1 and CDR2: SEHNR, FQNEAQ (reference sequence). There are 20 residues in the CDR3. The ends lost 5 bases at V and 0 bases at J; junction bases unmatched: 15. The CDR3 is CASSQPVRLAGASNTGELFF. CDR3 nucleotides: TGTGCCAGCAGCCAACCGGTCCGGCTAGCGGGGGCCTCGAACACCGGGGAGCTGTTTTTT.

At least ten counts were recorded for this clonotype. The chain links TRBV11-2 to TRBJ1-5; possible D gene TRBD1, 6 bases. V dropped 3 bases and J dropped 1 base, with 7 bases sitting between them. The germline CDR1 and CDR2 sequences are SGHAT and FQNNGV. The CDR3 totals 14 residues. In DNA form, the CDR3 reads TGTGCCAGCAGCTTCGACAGGAGCAATCAGCCCCAGCATTTT. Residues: CASSFDRSNQPQHF.

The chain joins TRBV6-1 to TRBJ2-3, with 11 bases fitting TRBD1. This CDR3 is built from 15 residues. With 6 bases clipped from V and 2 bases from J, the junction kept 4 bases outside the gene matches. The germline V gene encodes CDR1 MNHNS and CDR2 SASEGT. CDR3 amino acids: CASRWDRGVTDTQYF. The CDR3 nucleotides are TGTGCCAGCAGGTGGGACAGGGGGGTCACAGATACGCAGTATTTT.

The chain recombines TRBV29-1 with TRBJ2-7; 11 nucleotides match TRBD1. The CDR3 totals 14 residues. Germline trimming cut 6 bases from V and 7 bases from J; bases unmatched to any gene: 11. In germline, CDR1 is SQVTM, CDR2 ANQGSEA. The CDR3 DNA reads TGCAGCGTCAGGAAGGGACAGGGGGACAAGGAGCAGTACTTC. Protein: CSVRKGQGDKEQYF.

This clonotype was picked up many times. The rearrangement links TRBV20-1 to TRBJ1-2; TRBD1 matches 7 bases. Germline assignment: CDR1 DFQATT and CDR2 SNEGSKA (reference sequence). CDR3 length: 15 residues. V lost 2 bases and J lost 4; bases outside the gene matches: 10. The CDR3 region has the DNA TGCAGTGCTAGATCCCCCCGGGACAGTGTCTATGGCTACACCTTC. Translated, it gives CSARSPRDSVYGYTF.

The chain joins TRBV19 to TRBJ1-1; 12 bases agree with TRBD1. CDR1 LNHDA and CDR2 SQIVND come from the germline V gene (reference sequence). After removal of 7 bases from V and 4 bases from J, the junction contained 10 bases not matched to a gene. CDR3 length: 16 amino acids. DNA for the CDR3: TGTGCCAGTATCCCCCGGGACAGGGGGCCTGTCACTGAAGCTTTCTTT. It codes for CASIPRDRGPVTEAFF.

The CDR3 spells CASSQRSAGTIIYEQYF. CDR3 coding DNA: TGCGCCAGCAGCCAAAGATCGGCCGGGACTATCATCTACGAGCAGTACTTC. The rearrangement links TRBV4-1 to TRBJ2-7, with 7 bases lining up with TRBD2. Unmatched junction bases numbered 13, after V lost 2 bases and J lost 3 bases. CDR1 and CDR2 (germline): MGHRA, YSYEKL. The CDR3 contains 17 residues.

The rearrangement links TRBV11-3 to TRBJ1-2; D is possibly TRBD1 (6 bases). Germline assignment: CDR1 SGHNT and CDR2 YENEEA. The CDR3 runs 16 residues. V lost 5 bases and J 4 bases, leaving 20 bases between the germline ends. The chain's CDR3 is CASSTGQFGGFYGYTF. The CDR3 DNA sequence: TGTGCCAGCAGCACCGGACAGTTTGGGGGTTTCTATGGCTACACCTTC.

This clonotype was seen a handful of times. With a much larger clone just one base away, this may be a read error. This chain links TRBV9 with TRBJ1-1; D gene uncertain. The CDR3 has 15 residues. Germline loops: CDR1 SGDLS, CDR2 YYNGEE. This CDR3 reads CASNVLSSMNTEAFF. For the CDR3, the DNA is TGTGCCAGCAACGTACTCAGCTCCATGAACACTGAAGCTTTCTTT.

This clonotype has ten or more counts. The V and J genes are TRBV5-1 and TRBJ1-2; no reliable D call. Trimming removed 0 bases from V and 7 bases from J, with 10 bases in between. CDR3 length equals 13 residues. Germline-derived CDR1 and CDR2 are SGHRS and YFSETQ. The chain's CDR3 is CASSLVEAFGYTF. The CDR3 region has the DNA TGCGCCAGCAGCTTGGTAGAGGCCTTTGGCTACACCTTC.

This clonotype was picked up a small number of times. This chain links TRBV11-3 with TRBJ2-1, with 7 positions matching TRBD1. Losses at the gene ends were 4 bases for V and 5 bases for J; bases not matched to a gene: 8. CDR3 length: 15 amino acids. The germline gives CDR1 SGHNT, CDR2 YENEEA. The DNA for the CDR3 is TGTGCCAGCAGCTCCCGACAGGGCAACAACAATGAGCAGTTCTTC. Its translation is CASSSRQGNNNEQFF. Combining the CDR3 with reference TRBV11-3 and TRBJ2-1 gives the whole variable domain EAGVVQSPRYKIIEKKQPVAFWCNPISGHNTLYWYLQNLGQGPELLIRYENEEAVDDSQLPKDRFSAERLKGVDSTLKIQPAELGDSAVYLCASSSRQGNNNEQFFGPGTRLTVL.

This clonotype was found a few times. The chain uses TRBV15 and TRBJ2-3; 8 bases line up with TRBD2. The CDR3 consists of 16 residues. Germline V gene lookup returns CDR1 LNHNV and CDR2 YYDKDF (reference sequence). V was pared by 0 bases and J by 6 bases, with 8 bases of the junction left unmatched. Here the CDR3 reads CATSRDQRGYWDTQYF. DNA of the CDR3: TGTGCCACCAGCAGAGATCAGCGGGGGTACTGGGATACGCAGTATTTT.

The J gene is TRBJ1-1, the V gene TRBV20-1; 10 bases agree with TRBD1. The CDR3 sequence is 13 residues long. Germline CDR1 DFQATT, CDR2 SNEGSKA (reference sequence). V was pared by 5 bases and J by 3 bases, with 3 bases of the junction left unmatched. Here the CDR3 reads CSAPDRGYTEAFF. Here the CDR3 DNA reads TGCAGTGCTCCGGACAGGGGGTACACTGAAGCTTTCTTT.

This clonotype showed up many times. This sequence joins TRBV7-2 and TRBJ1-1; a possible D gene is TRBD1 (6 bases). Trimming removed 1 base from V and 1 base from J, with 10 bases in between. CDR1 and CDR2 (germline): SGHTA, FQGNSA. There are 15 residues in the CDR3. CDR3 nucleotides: TGTGCCAGCAGCTTAGAACCGGGGGCGAACACTGAAGCTTTCTTT. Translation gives CASSLEPGANTEAFF.

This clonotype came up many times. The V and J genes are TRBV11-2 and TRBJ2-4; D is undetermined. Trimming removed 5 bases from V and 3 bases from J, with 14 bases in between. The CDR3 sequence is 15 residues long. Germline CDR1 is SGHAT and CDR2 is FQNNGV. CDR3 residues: CASSPRVGYKNIQYF. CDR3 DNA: TGTGCCAGCAGCCCCCGGGTCGGGTACAAAAACATTCAGTACTTC. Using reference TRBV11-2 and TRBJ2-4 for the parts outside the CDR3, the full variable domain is EAGVAQSPRYKIIEKRQSVAFWCNPISGHATLYWYQQILGQGPKLLIQFQNNGVVDDSQLPKDRFSAERLKGVDSTLKIQPAKLEDSAVYLCASSPRVGYKNIQYFGAGTRLSVL.

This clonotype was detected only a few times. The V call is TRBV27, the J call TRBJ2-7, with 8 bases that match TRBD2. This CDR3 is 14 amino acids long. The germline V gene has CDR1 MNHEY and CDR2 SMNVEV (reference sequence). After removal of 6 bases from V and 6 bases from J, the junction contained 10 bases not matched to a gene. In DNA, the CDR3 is TGTGCCAGCAGGAGAGCCGGGGGGGCCGGCGAGCAGTACTTC. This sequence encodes CASRRAGGAGEQYF.